Below are 3 T cell receptor beta chains sequenced from a single sample in a study of OX40 agonist ivuxolimab in advanced cancers. The method was the immunoSEQ multiplex PCR assay. TCRdb carries this immuneACCESS record with in-frame sequences only. Its versions omit some clonotypes, under half of them owing to an unresolved V gene in the studies checked, with the rest unexplained. The sample contains tens of thousands of clones, roughly 82% of them found a single time. The ten largest clones represent 20% to 25% of the sample. Specimen: CD4+ or CD8+ T cells sorted from blood, collected in a trial of the OX40 agonist ivuxolimab. The source is an adult with an advanced solid tumor such as melanoma, head and neck, liver or kidney cancer.

In this sample, this clone turned up a few times. The chain employs TRBV5-1 and TRBJ2-5, with D maybe TRBD2 (6 bases). Germline-derived CDR1 and CDR2 are SGHRS and YFSETQ. V was cut by 2 bases and J by 5 bases, with 10 bases left in between. This CDR3 has 13 residues. The CDR3 reads CASSLGAGETQYF. The CDR3 nucleotides read TGCGCCAGCAGCTTAGGTGCGGGGGAGACCCAGTACTTC. Looking up the rest from reference TRBV5-1 and TRBJ2-5 gives the full variable domain: KAGVTQTPRYLIKTRGQQVTLSCSPISGHRSVSWYQQTPGQGLQFLFEYFSETQRNKGNFPGRFSGRQFSNSRSEMNVSTLELGDSALYLCASSLGAGETQYFGPGTRLLVL.

The J gene is TRBJ2-4, the V gene TRBV7-9; D uncertain. Germline CDR1 reads SEHNR; CDR2 reads FQNEAQ (reference sequence). CDR3 length: 13 residues. Trimming left V 7 bases short and J 11 bases short, with 18 bases between. CDR3 sequence: CASTGSGGSVQYF. CDR3 nucleotide sequence: TGTGCCAGCACAGGCTCAGGTGGATCGGTTCAGTACTTC.

The chain combines TRBV7-2 with TRBJ1-6; possible D gene TRBD1, 5 bases. The CDR3 loop spans 16 amino acids. V gave up 1 base and J gave up 5 bases, with 12 bases separating them. The germline CDR1 and CDR2 sequences are SGHTA and FQGNSA. The CDR3 region is CASSLEYRPNNSPLHF. CDR3 nucleotide sequence: TGTGCCAGCAGCTTAGAATACAGGCCAAATAATTCACCCCTCCACTTT.